These 8 T cell receptor beta chains originate from one sample sequenced in a study of T-cell reconstitution after alpha-beta-depleted transplantation in children. A TCRbeta library incorporating unique molecular identifiers was prepared. TCRdb recomputed calls from the PCR reads with MiXCR, one row per CDR3 protein. The data hold more than 400,000 distinct CDR3 sequences, with 9.5% to 12% observed a single time. The specimen was PBMCs, mostly from graft donor cells, collected 180 days after TCRalphabeta/CD19-depleted stem cell transplant. Receptor source: a female patient between 2 and 10 years old who had a stem cell transplant for aplastic anemia, so the T cells may come from the graft donor.

V is TRBV20-1 and J is TRBJ2-1; D unresolved. V dropped 6 bases and J dropped 0 bases, with 9 bases sitting between them. In germline, CDR1 is DFQATT, CDR2 SNEGSKA (reference sequence). This CDR3 spans 13 amino acids. CDR3 protein: CSATRRSYNEQFF. The DNA for the CDR3 is TGCAGTGCCACACGGCGCTCCTACAATGAGCAGTTCTTC.

This clonotype was seen more than once but under ten times. This chain uses TRBV27 with TRBJ2-2, with 7 bases matching TRBD1. V gave up 9 bases and J gave up 2 bases; unmatched junction bases: 15. Germline-derived CDR1 and CDR2 are MNHEY and SMNVEV (reference sequence). The CDR3 runs to 17 residues. The CDR3 loop is CASSPGQPKKNTGELFF. The CDR3 nucleotides are TGTGCCAGTTCCCCGGGACAGCCAAAGAAAAACACCGGGGAGCTGTTTTTT.

A few counts support this clonotype. V and J are TRBV5-1 and TRBJ2-5; 12 bases map to TRBD1. CDR3 length: 15 amino acids. Germline lookup yields CDR1 SGHRS and CDR2 YFSETQ. V shed 3 bases and J 3 bases; nucleotides not matched to a gene: 3. DNA of the CDR3: TGCGCCAGCAGCTCCGGGACAGGGGGCAAAGAGACCCAGTACTTC. This gives the protein CASSSGTGGKETQYF.

This sequence joins TRBV7-9 and TRBJ1-2; D remains unclear. The germline V and J ends were trimmed by 1 base and 0 bases, with 12 bases remaining between them. CDR1 SEHNR and CDR2 FQNEAQ come from the germline V gene (reference sequence). The CDR3 loop spans 16 amino acids. The CDR3 sequence: CASSLVLDGANYGYTF. The CDR3 DNA reads as TGTGCCAGCAGCTTAGTATTGGACGGCGCTAACTATGGCTACACCTTC.

The rearrangement links TRBV20-1 to TRBJ1-5, with D unclear. V shed 5 bases and J shed 5 bases, with 13 bases lying between them. The length of the CDR3 is 13 residues. Germline CDR1 is DFQATT and CDR2 is SNEGSKA (reference sequence). DNA for the CDR3: TGCAGTGCTGACGAGACACCGGATCAGCCCCAGCATTTT. Translating it yields CSADETPDQPQHF.

This rearrangement joins TRBV10-3 to TRBJ2-1; D is perhaps TRBD2 (6 bases). The CDR3 has 17 amino acids. Germline V gives CDR1 ENHRY, CDR2 SYGVKD. Trimming took off 2 bases at V and 5 bases at J, with 19 bases between the two ends. As DNA, the CDR3 is TGTGCCATCAGTGAGCCCTGGGCGGGATTAGTCGACAATGAGCAGTTCTTC. Encoded protein: CAISEPWAGLVDNEQFF.

A few counts support this clonotype. V is TRBV2 and J is TRBJ2-7; the match to TRBD1 covers 7 bases. Germline CDR1 is SNHLY and CDR2 is FYNNEI. The CDR3 runs 14 residues. Trimming removed 8 bases from V and 2 bases from J; junction bases left unmatched: 9. The CDR3 DNA reads TGTGCCAGCCCCACAGGGGTCGGACCCTACGAGCAGTACTTC. Translated: CASPTGVGPYEQYF.

The table lists this clonotype with a few counts. This chain joins TRBV20-1 and TRBJ2-1; 9 nucleotides align to TRBD2. The CDR3 runs 15 residues. V lost 2 bases, J lost 3 bases, and 5 bases stayed unmatched. The V gene's germline CDR1 is DFQATT and CDR2 SNEGSKA (reference sequence). CDR3 coding DNA: TGCAGTGCTAGACCGACTAGCGGTAACTACAATGAGCAGTTCTTC. It is translated as CSARPTSGNYNEQFF.